These T cell receptor beta chains were read from a single sample in a study of spatial heterogeneity in lung cancer. TCRdb passed the 5' RACE reads through MiXCR, listing each CDR3 protein once. The sample records about 38,000 distinct CDR3 sequences, 6.5% to 9.5% being singletons. The source material was PBMCs, sampled at surgery. These TCRs come from a male donor with early-stage non-small cell lung cancer. The CDR3 runs from the conserved cysteine through the conserved F or W. The order of the fields is D gene, J gene, clone size, V gene, CDR3 DNA, CDR3 protein. D genes are given only for firm matches. Only part of the rows carry a size: once, few, many, or a class if the clone is expanded.

>NA|TRBJ2-7|once|TRBV2
TGTGCCAGCAGTGCCAGGGGCTACGAGCAGTACTTC
CASSARGYEQYF
>TRBD1|TRBJ1-4|few|TRBV20-1
TGCAGTGCTAGAGACAGGGGGCTAAGGGAAAAACTGTTTTTT
CSARDRGLREKLFF
>NA|TRBJ2-3|many|TRBV9
TGTGCCAGCAGCGTGTTCGGAGAACCAGATACGCAGTATTTT
CASSVFGEPDTQYF
>TRBD2|TRBJ2-3|few|TRBV4-1
TGCGCCAGCAGCCAAATCCCGACTAGCGGGGGGGCGGTAGATACGCAGTATTTT
CASSQIPTSGGAVDTQYF
>NA|TRBJ2-3|NA|TRBV10-3
TGTGCCGTAATGCCCAGTTCCGCAGATACGCAGTATTTT
CAVMPSSADTQYF
>NA|TRBJ1-4|many|TRBV29-1
TGCAGCGCACAATCGGGAGTTAATGAAAAACTGTTTTTT
CSAQSGVNEKLFF
>NA|TRBJ2-1|NA|TRBV3-1
TGTGCCAGCAGCCAAGGTGGCAGTCCCGCGGATGAGCAGTTCTTC
CASSQGGSPADEQFF
>NA|TRBJ2-3|many|TRBV19
TGTGCCAGTAGTCCACGGACTAGCACAGATACGCAGTATTTT
CASSPRTSTDTQYF
>NA|TRBJ1-3|many|TRBV4-3
TGCGCCAGCAGCCAAGTTGGGGGGCTTGGAAACACCATATATTTT
CASSQVGGLGNTIYF
>TRBD1|TRBJ1-2|many|TRBV29-1
TGCAGCATAACAGGGGCTAACTATGGCTACACCTTC
CSITGANYGYTF
>TRBD2|TRBJ2-1|many|TRBV29-1
TGCAGCGTTGTGGGGGATAGCGGGAGAAGGGCGTACAATGAGCAGTTCTTC
CSVVGDSGRRAYNEQFF
>NA|TRBJ2-3|few|TRBV29-1
TGCAGCGTTGATTCAGGGGCTTTTGGTACGCAGTATTTT
CSVDSGAFGTQYF
>TRBD2|TRBJ2-1|NA|TRBV6-5
TGTGCCAGCAGGGGCGGGACTAGCGCCTACAATGAGCAGTTCTTC
CASRGGTSAYNEQFF
>TRBD1|TRBJ1-5|NA|TRBV7-2
TGTGTCAGCAGCCCTCAGACAGGGAACAATCAGCCCCAGCATTTT
CVSSPQTGNNQPQHF
>NA|TRBJ2-3|many|TRBV30
TGTGCCTGGAGTGTACTGGAGGATACGCAGTATTTT
CAWSVLEDTQYF
>TRBD1|TRBJ2-3|many|TRBV12-3/TRBV12-4
TGTGCCAGCAACAGGGGACAGGACACAGATACGCAGTATTTT
CASNRGQDTDTQYF
>NA|TRBJ2-2|NA|TRBV4-1
TGCGCCAGCAGCCAGCCGACCGTTCCCGGGGAGCTGTTTTTT
CASSQPTVPGELFF
>NA|TRBJ1-5|many|TRBV24-1
TGTGCCACCAGTGAGGGCAGGGACGAAAATCAGCCCCAGCATTTT
CATSEGRDENQPQHF
>NA|TRBJ2-3|many|TRBV27
TGTGCCAGCAGTTTCGGGATGACTAGTTTTGATACGCAGTATTTT
CASSFGMTSFDTQYF
>NA|TRBJ2-1|many|TRBV7-9
TGTGCCAGCAGCACGAATAAGAATGGAGTGAATGAGCAGTTCTTC
CASSTNKNGVNEQFF
>NA|TRBJ1-4|many|TRBV2
TGTGCCAGCAGTGAAACGGCTGCAACTAATGAAAAACTGTTTTTT
CASSETAATNEKLFF
>NA|TRBJ2-6|many|TRBV14
TGTGCCAGCAGCCAAGGTAGTTCTGGGGCCAACGTCCTGACTTTC
CASSQGSSGANVLTF